Listed below are T cell receptor beta chains from one sample, sequenced in a study of blood T cell repertoires in COVID-19. The data were produced by immunoSEQ multiplex PCR, yet TCRdb's version contains in-frame clones alone and is incomplete. Found here are some 390,000 clones, over 75% of them singletons; the top ten hold roughly 1.1%. Specimen: PBMCs or T cells enriched from blood (not recorded which). These receptors were obtained from a man aged 25 to 45 who had recovered from COVID-19. CDR3s include the opening cysteine and the closing phenylalanine or tryptophan. A D gene is named only where the DNA matches it firmly. Not all rows give a size; the values are once, few, many and, for expanded clones, a class.

>.|.|TRBV18|TRBJ1-4
CASSPLENEKLFF
TGTGCCAGCTCACCGTTGGAGAATGAAAAACTGTTTTTT
>.|.|TRBV5-4|TRBJ1-1
CASSPGGYMNTEAFF
TGTGCCAGCAGCCCCGGGGGGTACATGAACACTGAAGCTTTCTTT
>.|.|TRBV28|TRBJ1-2
CASSLGMGGLNGYTF
TGTGCCAGCAGTTTAGGGATGGGGGGGCTAAATGGCTACACCTTC
>.|TRBD2|TRBV6-5|TRBJ2-5
CASTKLADVQETQYF
TGTGCCAGCACGAAACTAGCGGATGTCCAAGAGACCCAGTACTTC
>.|.|TRBV7-9|TRBJ2-2
CASSLVPGSVGELFF
TGTGCCAGCAGCTTAGTCCCAGGGTCGGTCGGGGAGCTGTTTTTT
>.|.|TRBV4-1|TRBJ2-2
CASTQGHPNTGELFF
TGCGCCAGCACCCAGGGGCACCCCAACACCGGGGAGCTGTTTTTT
>.|.|TRBV28|TRBJ1-2
CASSLGGAGYGYTF
TGTGCCAGCAGTTTAGGGGGAGCGGGGTATGGCTACACCTTC
>.|TRBD1|TRBV27|TRBJ2-2
CASSFRQGARELFF
TGTGCCAGCAGTTTCCGACAGGGGGCCCGGGAGCTGTTTTTT
>.|.|TRBV7-9|TRBJ2-7
CASSLVPQGPKVEQYF
TGTGCCAGCAGCTTAGTCCCCCAGGGCCCTAAAGTGGAGCAGTACTTC
>.|TRBD2|TRBV3-1/TRBV3-2|TRBJ2-7
CASSQDPSGRRYEQYF
TGTGCCAGCAGCCAAGATCCCAGCGGGAGGCGGTACGAGCAGTACTTC
>.|TRBD2|TRBV6-5|TRBJ2-2
CASIAPGGRTGELFF
TGTGCCAGCATCGCTCCGGGAGGAAGGACCGGGGAGCTGTTTTTT
>.|.|TRBV28|TRBJ1-4
CASFRRGAGEKLFF
TGTGCCAGCTTTCGGAGGGGCGCTGGAGAAAAACTGTTTTTT
>once|.|TRBV6-5|TRBJ2-5
CASSSGHLQETQYF
TGTGCCAGCAGTTCTGGACACCTCCAAGAGACCCAGTACTTC
>.|TRBD2|TRBV2|TRBJ2-7
CASAGTSLGEQYF
TGTGCCAGCGCCGGGACTAGCCTTGGAGAGCAGTACTTC
>many|.|TRBV11-2|TRBJ2-3
CASSLQVSTDTQYF
TGTGCCAGCAGCTTACAGGTTAGCACAGATACGCAGTATTTT
>.|.|TRBV7-8|TRBJ2-2
CASRRRETGELFF
TGTGCCAGCAGACGCAGGGAAACCGGGGAGCTGTTTTTT
>.|.|TRBV27|TRBJ2-7
CASSLTGSSYEQYF
TGTGCCAGCAGTTTAACGGGGTCGTCCTACGAGCAGTACTTC
>.|.|TRBV6-1|TRBJ1-6
CASSEIARGGFSPLHF
TGTGCCAGCAGTGAAATTGCCAGGGGCGGTTTTTCACCCCTCCACTTT
>.|.|TRBV18|TRBJ2-2
CASSWQGVKTGELFF
TGTGCCAGCTCATGGCAGGGTGTTAAGACCGGGGAGCTGTTTTTT
>.|.|TRBV12-5|TRBJ2-1
CASTVGVAIGEQFF
TGTGCTAGTACAGTGGGAGTGGCAATAGGTGAGCAGTTCTTC
>.|.|TRBV30|TRBJ2-7
CAWLTRRGEQYF
TGTGCCTGGCTGACTAGGCGGGGAGAGCAGTACTTC
>.|TRBD1|TRBV19|TRBJ1-6
CACRQGNNSPLHF
TGTGCCTGTCGACAGGGAAATAATTCACCCCTCCACTTT
>.|.|TRBV6-1|TRBJ1-1
CASSEWAHSGESEAFF
TGTGCCAGCAGTGAGTGGGCGCACTCCGGGGAGTCTGAAGCTTTCTTT
>once|TRBD2|TRBV9|TRBJ2-7
CASSVAEGGRAINF
TGTGCCAGCAGCGTAGCTGAAGGTGGGAGGGCCATAAACTTC
>.|.|TRBV11-2|TRBJ2-5
CASSLAQETQYF
TGTGCCAGCAGCTTGGCCCAAGAGACCCAGTACTTC
>.|.|TRBV18|TRBJ1-1
CASSLDTNTEAFF
TGTGCCAGCTCACTTGACACTAACACTGAAGCTTTCTTT
>.|TRBD2|TRBV28|TRBJ2-3
CASSTSGRTDTQYF
TGTGCCAGCAGCACTAGCGGCCGCACAGATACGCAGTATTTT
>.|.|TRBV28|TRBJ2-7
CASSLASPSGGYEQYF
TGTGCCAGCAGTTTAGCTTCCCCCTCCGGCGGTTACGAGCAGTACTTC
>.|TRBD1|TRBV18|TRBJ1-3
CASCSGTATGNTIYF
TGTGCCAGCTGTTCCGGGACAGCGACTGGAAACACCATATATTTT
>.|TRBD1|TRBV7-9|TRBJ1-2
CASSFPGGAGNGYTF
TGTGCCAGCAGCTTCCCAGGGGGCGCGGGTAATGGCTACACCTTC
>.|.|TRBV27|TRBJ1-5
CASNGRPTDQPQHF
TGTGCCAGCAATGGGAGGCCCACCGATCAGCCCCAGCATTTT
>.|.|TRBV3-1/TRBV3-2|TRBJ2-7
CASSQAGIPGHEQYF
TGTGCCAGCAGCCAAGCAGGGATCCCCGGCCACGAGCAGTACTTC
>once|.|TRBV5-4|TRBJ1-2
CASSLEGAYGYTF
TGTGCCAGCAGCTTGGAGGGAGCCTATGGCTACACCTTC
>once|TRBD1|TRBV3-1/TRBV3-2|TRBJ1-6
CASSQGQGWNSPLHF
TGTGCCAGCAGCCAAGGACAGGGGTGGAATTCACCCCTCCACTTT
>.|.|TRBV27|TRBJ2-1
CASSKRDYNEQFF
TGTGCCAGCTCTAAACGGGACTACAATGAGCAGTTCTTC
>.|.|TRBV5-1|TRBJ2-2
CASSLPIAYNTGELFF
TGCGCCAGCAGCTTGCCAATAGCGTATAACACCGGGGAGCTGTTTTTT
>.|.|TRBV12-5|TRBJ2-3
CASGPRVTEYF
TGTGCTAGTGGGCCGAGGGTTACTGAGTATTTT
>.|.|TRBV30|TRBJ1-1
CAWRRQEDTEAFF
TGTGCCTGGAGGCGGCAGGAGGACACTGAAGCTTTCTTT